The 4 T cell receptor beta chains given below trace back to one sample, sequenced in a study of T cell changes during pregnancy in multiple sclerosis (dated 2019 in TCRdb). Library construction relied on the immunoSEQ multiplex PCR assay. TCRdb mirrors the immuneACCESS table, restricted to in-frame sequences. Some clones are absent from its copies; in checked studies, under half trace to an unresolved V gene, and the reason for the others is unknown. The sample profile shows about 92,000 clones; around 92% of them were found once. The ten largest clonotypes hold around 2.7% of the sample. The sequencing here drew on peripheral blood, taken in the first trimester of pregnancy. The receptors were sampled from a female donor with multiple sclerosis, enrolled in a pregnancy study.

V gene TRBV7-2 combines with J gene TRBJ2-2; D unclear. The CDR3 runs 16 residues. V was pared by 4 bases and J by 2 bases, with 14 bases between. The germline V gene encodes CDR1 SGHTA and CDR2 FQGNSA. The CDR3 loop reads CASSSRTGLNTGELFF. CDR3 DNA sequence: TGTGCCAGCAGCTCTAGAACTGGGTTAAACACCGGGGAGCTGTTTTTT.

J is TRBJ1-2 and V is TRBV6-6, with 11 bases matching TRBD1. Trimming at V came to 6 bases and at J to 7 bases, leaving 10 bases not matched to a gene. In germline, CDR1 is MNHNY, CDR2 SVGAGI (reference sequence). The CDR3 spans 15 residues. CDR3: CASSSAGQGASGYTF. The DNA of the CDR3 is TGTGCCAGCAGCTCGGCCGGACAGGGGGCAAGTGGCTACACCTTC.

The V call is TRBV28, the J call TRBJ2-3, with 9 nucleotides matching TRBD1. The V gene end was trimmed by 6 bases and the J gene end by 15 bases; junction bases not matched to a gene: 19. This CDR3 region has 15 residues. Per the germline V gene, CDR1 is MDHEN and CDR2 is SYDVKM. As DNA, the CDR3 is TGTGCCAGCAGACCCCGGGACAGGGAAAAAGGTACGCGATATTTT. Translation gives CASRPRDREKGTRYF.

This chain joins TRBV6-1 and TRBJ1-5; tentative D call: TRBD1 (5 bases). Between the trimmed V and J ends, which lost 4 bases and 4 bases, there was a span of 14 bases. The CDR3 is 15 amino acids. The germline CDR1 and CDR2 sequences are MNHNS and SASEGT. The CDR3 DNA sequence: TGTGCCAGCAGTGGGGGACTCCCAAGGAATCAGCCCCAGCATTTT. Its protein product is CASSGGLPRNQPQHF.